This T cell receptor (beta chain) was recovered during a study of blood T cells in healthy people across ages. A second PCR, run for about 6 to 11 cycles, used a sample-barcoded 5' primer plus a J-beta primer mix. TCRdb analysed the 5' RACE reads with MiXCR anew, one entry per CDR3 protein. The data hold about 830,000 distinct CDR3 sequences, with about 62% observed a single time. CDR3 length equals 14 residues. CDR1 ENHRY and CDR2 SYGVKD come from the germline V gene. Trimming shortened V by 2 bases and J by 2 bases, and 7 bases separated the two germline ends. This clonotype has a handful of counts.

This sequence was found in a man aged 25 to 45 in good health. The V call is TRBV10-3, the J call TRBJ2-1; tentative D call: TRBD2 (6 bases). Sequenced input: blood. In DNA form, the CDR3 reads TGTGCCATCAGTGAGGCGGGACCCTACAATGAGCAGTTCTTC. Translated, it gives CAISEAGPYNEQFF.